The T cell receptor beta chain under discussion was sequenced for a study of post-analysis software for immune sequencing data. Study-wide context: The courses of disease that were included comprised relapsing-remitting, secondary progressive and progressive-relapsing multiple sclerosis.

Study outcomes and limitations: Comparison with controls showed significantly lower normalized Chao1 diversity in multiple sclerosis patients. Patients used five TRBV segments, including TRBV5-6, TRBV5-1 and TRBV20-1, more often than controls.

This clonotype was seen only a few times. As yet, its antigen is unknown. The ends lost 10 bases at V and 0 bases at J; junction bases unmatched: 6. Germline lookup yields CDR1 ENHRY and CDR2 SYGVKD. The CDR3 is 13 residues long. Unique molecular identifiers had been added to the TCR beta cDNA libraries. cDNA molecules numbering roughly 0.5 million came from approximately 1 to 10 million T cells. Each CDR3 protein is one row after TCRdb ran MiXCR on the PCR reads. Of approximately 360,000 distinct CDR3 sequences detected, less than 35% appear once; the ten largest clones hold roughly 13%. The rearrangement joins TRBV10-3 to TRBJ2-7; 7 bases align to TRBD2. The clonotype was recovered from a girl aged 5-17 years with multiple sclerosis. Sequenced: blood. The CDR3 DNA reads TGTGCCAGCCGGGGGGATTTCTCCTACGAGCAGTACTTC. This translates into CASRGDFSYEQYF.